The clone carrying this T cell receptor (beta chain) has at least ten counts. CDR1 and CDR2 (germline): SEHNR, FQNEAQ (reference sequence). The CDR3 has 16 amino acids. J was trimmed by 3 bases and V by 6 bases; bases with no gene match: 13. The data were obtained in a study of neurological immune-mediated disorders. Via MiXCR, TCRdb re-called the 5' RACE reads, giving one row per CDR3 protein. Of roughly 31,000 distinct CDR3 sequences listed, roughly 4.4% were seen once; the top ten hold roughly 23%. Material for sequencing was PBMCs. This receptor was obtained from a man aged 18 to 29 in good health. V is TRBV7-9 and J is TRBJ1-1, with TRBD1 identical over 7 bases. DNA for the CDR3: TGTGCCAGCAGACCGACAGGGTCGGGACCTCACACTGAAGCTTTCTTT. It codes for CASRPTGSGPHTEAFF.